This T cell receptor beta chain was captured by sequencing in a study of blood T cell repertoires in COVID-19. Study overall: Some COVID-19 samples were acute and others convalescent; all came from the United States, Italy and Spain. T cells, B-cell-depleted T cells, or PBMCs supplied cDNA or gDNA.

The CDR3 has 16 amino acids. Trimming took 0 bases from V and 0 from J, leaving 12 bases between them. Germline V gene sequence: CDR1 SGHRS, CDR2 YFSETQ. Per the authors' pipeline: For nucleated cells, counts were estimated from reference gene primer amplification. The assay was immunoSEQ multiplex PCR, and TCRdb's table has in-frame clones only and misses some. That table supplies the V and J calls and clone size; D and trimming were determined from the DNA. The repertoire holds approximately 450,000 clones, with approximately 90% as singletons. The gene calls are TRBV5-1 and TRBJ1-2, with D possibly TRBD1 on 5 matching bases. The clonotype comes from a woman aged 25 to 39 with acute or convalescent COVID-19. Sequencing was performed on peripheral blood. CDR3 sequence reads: CASSLALPTANYGYTF. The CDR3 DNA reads TGCGCCAGCAGCTTGGCCCTTCCGACAGCTAACTATGGCTACACCTTC.